These T cell receptor beta chains were read from a single sample in a study of blood T cell repertoires in COVID-19. Profiling relied on immunoSEQ multiplex PCR, and the TCRdb table lists in-frame clones only, not all of them. The data contain about 200,000 clones, about 89% of them singletons. The material sequenced was PBMCs or T cells enriched from blood (not recorded which). The receptors come from a woman under 30 who had recovered from COVID-19. Both conserved end residues are part of each CDR3. D genes are given only for firm matches. Size is stated for part of the rows, as once, few or many counts, or as a class when the clone is expanded.

TRBJ2-2,NA,TRBV28,NA,CASIAQGRPTGELFF,TGTGCCAGCATAGCCCAGGGGCGACCCACCGGGGAGCTGTTTTTT
TRBJ1-1,NA,TRBV5-6,TRBD1,CASRLQGMGTEAFF,TGTGCCAGCAGATTACAGGGGATGGGAACTGAAGCTTTCTTT
TRBJ1-3,NA,TRBV30,NA,CAWSRGGNTIYF,TGTGCCTGGAGCCGGGGAGGAAACACCATATATTTT
TRBJ2-5,once,TRBV30,TRBD2,CAWRDGGRTQYF,TGTGCCTGGAGGGATGGCGGGAGGACCCAGTACTTC
TRBJ1-3,NA,TRBV7-9,TRBD1,CASSPSPGTATTPADTIYF,TGTGCCAGCAGCCCTTCTCCTGGGACAGCGACAACCCCGGCGGACACCATATATTTT
TRBJ1-2,NA,TRBV30,NA,CAWKHRGGYTF,TGTGCCTGGAAACACCGGGGGGGCTACACCTTC
TRBJ1-1,NA,TRBV5-1,TRBD1,CASSSEQGAYTEAFF,TGCGCCAGCAGCTCGGAGCAGGGGGCATACACTGAAGCTTTCTTT
TRBJ1-2,NA,TRBV18,NA,CASSPRLPRNYGYTF,TGTGCCAGCTCACCACGTTTACCCAGAAACTATGGCTACACCTTC
TRBJ1-6,NA,TRBV6-1,NA,CASSEAGAGNSPLHF,TGTGCCAGCAGTGAAGCGGGGGCGGGTAATTCACCCCTCCACTTT
TRBJ1-6,NA,TRBV5-1,TRBD1,CASSSNSGGDSPLHF,TGCGCCAGCAGCTCAAACTCAGGGGGTGATTCACCCCTCCACTTT
TRBJ1-4,once,TRBV28,NA,CASRSGQINEKLFF,TGTGCCAGCAGGTCAGGACAGATTAATGAAAAACTGTTTTTT
TRBJ1-2,NA,TRBV29-1,NA,CSIEGRGKSYGYTF,TGCAGCATTGAGGGAAGGGGGAAGTCCTATGGCTACACCTTC
TRBJ2-5,NA,TRBV9,TRBD1,CASSSGGIRTGETQYF,TGTGCCAGCAGCTCAGGGGGTATCAGGACGGGAGAGACCCAGTACTTC
TRBJ1-6,NA,TRBV25-1,NA,CASSEDRSDFNSALHF,TGTGCCAGCAGTGAAGACAGGAGTGATTTTAATTCAGCCCTCCACTTT